This TCR beta chain was captured by sequencing in a study of blood T cell repertoires in COVID-19 (dated by TCRdb to 2018 to 2020). Background for the entire study: Samples from collaborators originated in the United States, Italy and Spain and spanned both the acute and convalescent phases of COVID-19. The prospective study material was composed of cDNA or gDNA derived from T cells, B-cell-depleted T cells, or PBMCs. The dataset comprised deeply sampled blood TCRbeta repertoires from subjects exposed to, actively infected with, or recovered from COVID-19. The repertoires were released in a freely available public database intended as a resource for research on the immune response to SARS-CoV-2. Samples came from the ongoing ImmuneRACE study (first 160 participants) plus 1,254 subjects from 6 global collaborators. Nearly every sample came with metadata listing a de-identified subject ID, COVID-19 status, age in years and sex. Where available, HLA class I and class II types were taken from metadata supplied by the sample provider and were not determined by assay-based typing. What the research found in general, with its limitations: The amount of clinical and demographic metadata varied by source and participant and was provided uncurated.

From the cysteine through the phenylalanine, the CDR3 covers 17 amino acids. Solely the CDR3 DNA is kept, with 51 bases framed from the first base. V ends up 4 bases short and J 8 bases short, with an unmatched junction base count of 12. Via the germline V gene, CDR1 is MGHRA and CDR2 YSYEKL. TCRbeta CDR3 regions were amplified from genomic DNA using the immunoSEQ Assay, a bias-controlled multiplex PCR. In the paper's pipeline: Within the assay, amplification of reference gene primers was used to estimate how many nucleated cells each sample contained. To quantify the absolute abundance of each unique TCRbeta CDR3 rearrangement, sequence reads were collapsed and filtered. Productive Simpson clonality was computed per sample as the square root of Simpson's diversity index over productive rearrangements. The source is immuneACCESS, and TCRdb retained only in-frame sequences with V and J called. Part of the clones is not carried over; for the studies checked, unresolved V genes explain less than half of this, and the remainder is unexplained. Clonal size and the V and J genes are those of that table, whereas D and trimming came from the DNA. The sample table records around 140,000 clones; about 83% of these occur just once. The top ten clones comprise 3.4% of the sample.

Note on this clone: The antigen it recognizes is unknown. Per-base qualities were not stored, and no clone one base away is much larger.

Enrolling through a virtual design, the prospective study's participants ranged in age from roughly 18 to 100 years and lived across some 23 United States geographic areas. In the prospective study, cohorts were assigned on the basis of participant-reported clinical history obtained from a screening survey and a study questionnaire. Each participant in the prospective study had whole blood, serum and a nasopharyngeal or oropharyngeal swab collected by mobile phlebotomists. Participants in the prospective study had the option to provide additional blood draws and questionnaires over a roughly 2-month period. Blood samples from the prospective study were shipped frozen or at room temperature prior to DNA extraction.

The receptor's source is a woman between 45 and 60 years old with acute COVID-19. Sequences were obtained from PBMCs or T cells enriched from blood (not recorded which). The chain couples TRBV4-1 to TRBJ2-1; a stretch of 12 junction bases matches TRBD2. The nucleotide sequence reads TGCGCCAGCAGCCGAGGAGGCGGAACTAGCGGGAGGTATGAGCAGTTCTTC. The resulting protein is CASSRGGGTSGRYEQFF.